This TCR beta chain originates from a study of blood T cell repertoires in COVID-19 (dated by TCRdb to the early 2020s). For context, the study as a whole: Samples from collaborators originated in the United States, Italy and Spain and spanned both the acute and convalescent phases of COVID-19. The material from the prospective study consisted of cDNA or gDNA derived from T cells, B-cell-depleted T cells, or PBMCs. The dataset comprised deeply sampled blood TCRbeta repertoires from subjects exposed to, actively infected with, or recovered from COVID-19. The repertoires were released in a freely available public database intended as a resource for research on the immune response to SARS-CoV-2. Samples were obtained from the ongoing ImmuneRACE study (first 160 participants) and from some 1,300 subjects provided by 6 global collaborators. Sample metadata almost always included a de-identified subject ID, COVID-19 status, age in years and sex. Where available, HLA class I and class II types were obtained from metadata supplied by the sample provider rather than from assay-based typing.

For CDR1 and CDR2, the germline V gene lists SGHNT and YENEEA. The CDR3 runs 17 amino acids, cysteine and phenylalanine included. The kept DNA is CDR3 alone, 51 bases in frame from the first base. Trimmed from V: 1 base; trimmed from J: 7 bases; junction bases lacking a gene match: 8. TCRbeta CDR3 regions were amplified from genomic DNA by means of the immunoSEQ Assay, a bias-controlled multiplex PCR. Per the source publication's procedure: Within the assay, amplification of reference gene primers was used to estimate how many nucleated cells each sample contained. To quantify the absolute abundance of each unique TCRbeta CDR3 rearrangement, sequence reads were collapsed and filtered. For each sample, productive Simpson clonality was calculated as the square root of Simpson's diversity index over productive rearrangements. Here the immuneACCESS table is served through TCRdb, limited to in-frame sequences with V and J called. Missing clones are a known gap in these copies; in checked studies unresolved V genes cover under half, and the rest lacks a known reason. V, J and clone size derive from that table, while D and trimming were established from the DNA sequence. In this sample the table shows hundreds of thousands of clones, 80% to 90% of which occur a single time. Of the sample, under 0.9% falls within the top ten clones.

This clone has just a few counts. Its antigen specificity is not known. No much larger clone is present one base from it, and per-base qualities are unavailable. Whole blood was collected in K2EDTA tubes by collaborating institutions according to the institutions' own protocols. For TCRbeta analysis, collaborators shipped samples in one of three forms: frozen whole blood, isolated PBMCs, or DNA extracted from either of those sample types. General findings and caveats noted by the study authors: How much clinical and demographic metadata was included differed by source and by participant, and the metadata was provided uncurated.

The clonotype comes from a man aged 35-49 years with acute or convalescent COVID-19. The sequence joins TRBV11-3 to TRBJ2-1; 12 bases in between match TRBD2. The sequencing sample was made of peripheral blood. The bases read TGTGCCAGCAGCTTAGTATCTAGCGGGGGGGCAAGTAATGAGCAGTTCTTC. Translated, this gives CASSLVSSGGASNEQFF.